This TCR beta chain was captured by sequencing in a study of T cell changes during pregnancy in multiple sclerosis. Assay used: immunoSEQ multiplex PCR; TCRdb lists only in-frame clones, some missing. The sample shows tens of thousands of clones, under 95% of them seen only once. This CDR3 is built from 13 residues. Germline V lookup: CDR1 MDHEN, CDR2 SYDVKM. Trimming took off 2 bases at V and 12 bases at J, with 17 bases between the two ends. This sequence originates from a female donor in good health, enrolled as a control in a pregnancy study. The chain couples TRBV28 to TRBJ2-7; D may be TRBD1 (5 bases). The material was CD4+ T cells from peripheral blood mononuclear cells, obtained in the second trimester of pregnancy. CDR3 sequence reads: CASSLGQQVGRYF. The CDR3 nucleotides are TGTGCCAGCAGTTTAGGGCAACAGGTAGGACGGTACTTC.